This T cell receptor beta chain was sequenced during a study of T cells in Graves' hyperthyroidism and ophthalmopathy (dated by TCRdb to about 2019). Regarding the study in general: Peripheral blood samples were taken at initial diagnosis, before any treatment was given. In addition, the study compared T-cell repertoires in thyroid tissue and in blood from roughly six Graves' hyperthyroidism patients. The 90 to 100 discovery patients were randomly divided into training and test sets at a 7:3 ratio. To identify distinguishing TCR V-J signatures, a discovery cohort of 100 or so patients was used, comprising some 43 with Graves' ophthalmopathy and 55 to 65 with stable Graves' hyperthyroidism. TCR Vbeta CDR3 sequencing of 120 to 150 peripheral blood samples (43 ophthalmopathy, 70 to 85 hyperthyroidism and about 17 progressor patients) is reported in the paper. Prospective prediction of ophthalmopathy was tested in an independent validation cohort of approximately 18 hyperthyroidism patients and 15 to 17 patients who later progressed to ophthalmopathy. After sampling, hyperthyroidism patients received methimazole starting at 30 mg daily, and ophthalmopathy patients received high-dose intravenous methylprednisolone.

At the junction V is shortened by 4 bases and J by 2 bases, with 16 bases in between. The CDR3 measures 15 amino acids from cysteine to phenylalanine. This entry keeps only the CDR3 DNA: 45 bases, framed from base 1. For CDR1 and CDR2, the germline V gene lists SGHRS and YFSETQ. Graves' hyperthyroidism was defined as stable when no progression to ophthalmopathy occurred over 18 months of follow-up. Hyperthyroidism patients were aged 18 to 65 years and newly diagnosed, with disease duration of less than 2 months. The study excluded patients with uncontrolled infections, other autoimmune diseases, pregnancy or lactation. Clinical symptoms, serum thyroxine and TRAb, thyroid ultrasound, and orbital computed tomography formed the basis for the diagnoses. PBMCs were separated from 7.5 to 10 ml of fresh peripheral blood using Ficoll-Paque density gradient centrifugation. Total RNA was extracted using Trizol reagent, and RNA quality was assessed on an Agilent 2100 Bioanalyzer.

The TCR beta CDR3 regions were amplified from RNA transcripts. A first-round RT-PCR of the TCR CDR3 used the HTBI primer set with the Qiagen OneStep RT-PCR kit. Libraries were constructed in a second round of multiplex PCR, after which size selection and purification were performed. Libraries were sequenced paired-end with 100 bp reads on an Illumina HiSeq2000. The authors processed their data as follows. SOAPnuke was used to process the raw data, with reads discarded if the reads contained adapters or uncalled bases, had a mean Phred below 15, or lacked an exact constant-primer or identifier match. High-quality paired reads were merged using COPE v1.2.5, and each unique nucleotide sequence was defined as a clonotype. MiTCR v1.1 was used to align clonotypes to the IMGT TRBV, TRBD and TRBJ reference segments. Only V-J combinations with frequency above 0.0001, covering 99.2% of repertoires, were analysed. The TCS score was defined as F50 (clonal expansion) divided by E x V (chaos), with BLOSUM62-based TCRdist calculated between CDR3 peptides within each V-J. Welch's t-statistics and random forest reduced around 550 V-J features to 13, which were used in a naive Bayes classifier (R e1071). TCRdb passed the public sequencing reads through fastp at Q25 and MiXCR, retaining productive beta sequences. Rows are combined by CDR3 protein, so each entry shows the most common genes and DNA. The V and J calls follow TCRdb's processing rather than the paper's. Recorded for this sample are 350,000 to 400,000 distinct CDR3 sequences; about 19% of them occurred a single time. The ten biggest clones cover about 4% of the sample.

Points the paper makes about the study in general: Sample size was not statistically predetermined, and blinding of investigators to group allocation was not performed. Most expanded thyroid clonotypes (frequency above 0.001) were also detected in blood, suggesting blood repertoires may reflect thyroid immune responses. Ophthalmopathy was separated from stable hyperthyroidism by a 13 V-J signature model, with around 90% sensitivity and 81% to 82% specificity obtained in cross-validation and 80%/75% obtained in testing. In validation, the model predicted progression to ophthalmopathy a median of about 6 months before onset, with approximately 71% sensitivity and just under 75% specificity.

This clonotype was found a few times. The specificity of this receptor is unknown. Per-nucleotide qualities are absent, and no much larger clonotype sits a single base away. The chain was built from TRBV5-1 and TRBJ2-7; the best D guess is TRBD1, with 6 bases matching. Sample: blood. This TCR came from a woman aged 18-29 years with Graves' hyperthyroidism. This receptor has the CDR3 CASSPTGKGTYEQYF. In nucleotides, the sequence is TGCGCCAGCAGCCCTACAGGGAAAGGAACCTACGAGCAGTACTTC.